One and the same sample provided the 8 T cell receptor beta chains below, sequenced in a study of blood T cell repertoires in COVID-19. The table came from immunoSEQ multiplex PCR; TCRdb's copy has only in-frame clones and leaves some out. The sample contains some 320,000 clones, about nine tenths of which appear only once. The sample comprised peripheral blood. Source of these receptors: a woman under 40 who had recovered from COVID-19.

The gene calls are TRBV7-2 and TRBJ1-4; no definite D call. The CDR3 totals 15 residues. Trimming took off 1 base at V and 7 bases at J, with 13 bases between the two ends. Germline assignment: CDR1 SGHTA and CDR2 FQGNSA. This CDR3 is CASSLEPGWSEKLFF. CDR3 sequence (DNA): TGTGCCAGCAGCTTAGAACCGGGGTGGAGTGAAAAACTGTTTTTT. Full variable domain (remainder filled in from reference TRBV7-2 and TRBJ1-4): GAGVSQSPSNKVTEKGKDVELRCDPISGHTALYWYRQSLGQGLEFLIYFQGNSAPDKSGLPSDRFSAERTGGSVSTLTIQRTQQEDSAVYLCASSLEPGWSEKLFFGSGTQLSVL.

This clone was observed a handful of times. The chain combines TRBV5-1 with TRBJ2-2; no definite D call. Germline V CDR1 and CDR2: SGHRS, YFSETQ. The CDR3 is 15 residues long. V lost 3 bases and J lost 2, with 11 bases in between. CDR3 DNA: TGCGCCAGCAGCTCCACAGATTTTAACACCGGGGAGCTGTTTTTT. Its translation: CASSSTDFNTGELFF.

CDR3 coding DNA: TGTGCCAGCAGTCGATCTCCCGAACTATTTCGGTATTTT. Encoded protein: CASSRSPELFRYF. The chain carries TRBV7-2 and TRBJ2-3; the D is unclear. Germline V gene lookup returns CDR1 SGHTA and CDR2 FQGNSA. V gave up 6 bases and J gave up 14 bases, with 21 bases separating them. The CDR3 is 13 amino acids.

This chain links TRBV15 with TRBJ1-1, with D possibly matching TRBD1 (6 bases). The ends were cut back, 0 bases at V and 8 bases at J, with 13 bases in the middle. CDR1 and CDR2 (germline): LNHNV, YYDKDF (reference sequence). CDR3 length equals 14 residues. CDR3 in DNA: TGTGCCACCAGCAGAGATCTTGGGCAGGGGGAAGCTTTCTTT. This encodes CATSRDLGQGEAFF.

The chain has TRBV5-8 and TRBJ1-1; tentatively, D is TRBD1 (5 bases). Germline V gives CDR1 SGHTS, CDR2 YDEGEE. Trimming pared 4 bases from V and 4 bases from J, leaving 14 bases between. The CDR3 runs to 14 residues. The CDR3 sequence is CASSLRATVTEAFF. CDR3 DNA: TGTGCCAGCAGCCTCAGGGCCACGGTCACTGAAGCTTTCTTT.

The chain is built from TRBV6-5 and TRBJ1-6; tentative D call: TRBD1 (5 bases). CDR1 and CDR2 from the germline V gene are MNHEY and SVGAGI. V was shortened by 5 bases and J by 10 bases, with 9 bases between the two germline ends. The CDR3 is made up of 12 amino acids. As DNA, the CDR3 is TGTGCCAGCAGTACAGGACACTCACCCCTCCACTTT. This translates into CASSTGHSPLHF.

V and J are TRBV28 and TRBJ2-3, with a weak D call TRBD2 (5 bases). The CDR3 length is 14 residues. CDR1 and CDR2 from the germline V gene are MDHEN and SYDVKM. V shed 7 bases and J shed 1 base, with 12 bases lying between them. The CDR3 sequence is CASKEALGTDTQYF. Written as DNA, the CDR3 is TGTGCCAGCAAGGAGGCATTGGGCACAGATACGCAGTATTTT.

The chain joins TRBV5-6 to TRBJ1-2; D perhaps matches TRBD1 (5 bases). V shed 0 bases and J shed 0 bases, with 15 bases lying between them. Germline assignment: CDR1 SGHDT and CDR2 YYEEEE. The CDR3 is made up of 17 amino acids. This chain's CDR3 is CASSLVLPTEANYGYTF. DNA of the CDR3: TGTGCCAGCAGCTTGGTTTTACCGACAGAAGCTAACTATGGCTACACCTTC.